Listed below are T cell receptor beta chains from one sample, sequenced in a study of blood T cell repertoires in COVID-19. Data came from immunoSEQ multiplex PCR; TCRdb stores just in-frame clones and leaves some out. The sample holds under 65,000 clones, 84% seen once. The sequencing input was peripheral blood. The receptors were sampled from a woman aged 55-69 years with acute or convalescent COVID-19. The CDR3 runs from the conserved cysteine through the conserved F or W. A D gene is named only where the DNA matches it firmly. Part of the rows lack a size; the others show once, few, many or a class for expanded clones.

size,J,D,V,DNA,CDR3
.,TRBJ1-2,.,TRBV6-5,TGTGCCAGCAGATTTCGACAGGTTCATGGCTACACCTTC,CASRFRQVHGYTF
.,TRBJ1-2,TRBD1,TRBV4-1,TGCGCCAGCAGCCAAGAAGGACAGGGCGTAGGTGGCTACACCTTC,CASSQEGQGVGGYTF
few,TRBJ1-1,.,TRBV19,TGTGCCAGTAGTTCCCCGGCAGGGGCGAACACTGAAGCTTTCTTT,CASSSPAGANTEAFF
.,TRBJ2-7,TRBD2,TRBV7-9,TGTGCCAGCAGCTTCTCAGCGGGGGGTGGCGAGCAGTACTTC,CASSFSAGGGEQYF
once,TRBJ2-2,.,TRBV27,TGTGCCAGCAGTTTAGGACAAGCGAACACCGGGGAGCTGTTTTTT,CASSLGQANTGELFF
.,TRBJ1-1,TRBD1,TRBV5-4,TGTGCCAGCAGCTCGGACAGGGGGTTCGCTTTCTTT,CASSSDRGFAFF
few,TRBJ1-1,.,TRBV11-2,TGTGCCAGCAGCCACGCAAGTATTGGACAGACTGAAGCTTTCTTT,CASSHASIGQTEAFF
.,TRBJ1-5,.,TRBV11-2,TGTGCCAGCAGCTTGTATAGCAATCAGCCCCAGCATTTT,CASSLYSNQPQHF
.,TRBJ1-2,TRBD1,TRBV3-1/TRBV3-2,TGTGCCAGCAGCGACATACTCAGGGGGCTGGGCGGCTACACCTTC,CASSDILRGLGGYTF
.,TRBJ1-1,TRBD1,TRBV6-5,TGTGCCAGCTCGCAGGGGGCTCAAGTCACTGAAGCTTTCTTT,CASSQGAQVTEAFF
many,TRBJ2-7,.,TRBV6-5,TGTGCCAGCGGCCGGGGAATTTCCTACGAGCAGTACTTC,CASGRGISYEQYF
few,TRBJ2-5,.,TRBV4-1,TGCGCCAGCAGCCAAGGCAATTCTGCAACCCGGGAGACCCAGTACTTC,CASSQGNSATRETQYF
few,TRBJ2-5,.,TRBV27,TGTGCCAGCAGCGGATCTCCGGGAGAGACCCAGTACTTC,CASSGSPGETQYF
.,TRBJ1-1,.,TRBV25-1,TGTGCCAGCAGTGACTCAGGTAGGATGAACACTGAAGCTTTCTTT,CASSDSGRMNTEAFF
few,TRBJ2-3,.,TRBV30,TGTGCCTTAGTAGCGGAGCACAATACGCAGTATTTT,CALVAEHNTQYF
.,TRBJ2-5,TRBD1,TRBV2,TGTGCCAGCAGTGATGGGACAGCCCTTGGGGAGACCCAGTACTTC,CASSDGTALGETQYF
.,TRBJ1-4,.,TRBV6-5,TGTGCCAGCGCCCGAGAGGGGGGGCAAGGTGAAAAACTGTTTTTT,CASAREGGQGEKLFF